The clone carrying this T cell receptor (beta chain) showed up just a few times. The sample originates from a study of shared clonotypes between healthy human individuals. Using immunoSEQ multiplex PCR, the repertoire was profiled, and TCRdb retains in-frame clones only, with some absent. The data hold approximately 2,000,000 clones, with about 90% observed a single time. With 2 bases removed from V and 3 bases from J, the gap between germline ends came to 10 bases. CDR3 length equals 14 residues. CDR1 is MDHEN, CDR2 SYDVKM, per germline. The chain combines TRBV28 with TRBJ1-1, with D maybe TRBD1 (5 bases). The TCR sequence derives from a man between 18 and 29 years old in good health. Some clones in this sample may be carry-over from other donors' samples. The source material was naive CD4+ T cells from PBMCs. The subset was: CD45RA+ positively selected. The CDR3 is CASSLGGLHTEAFF. The CDR3 nucleotides are TGTGCCAGCAGTTTAGGGGGACTTCACACTGAAGCTTTCTTT.